The rows below give T cell receptor beta chains drawn from one sample of a study of blood T cell repertoires in COVID-19. Clones were read by immunoSEQ multiplex PCR, and TCRdb kept only the in-frame ones, dropping some. The sample has more than 75,000 clones, 70% to 90% seen once; the top ten hold roughly 4.8%. Sequencing was performed on peripheral blood. Source of these receptors: a woman of 80 years or more with acute or convalescent COVID-19. Both conserved end residues are part of each CDR3. A D gene is named only where the DNA matches it firmly. Not every row has a clone size; where given, it reads once, few, many or a size class.

TRBJ1-1,.,TRBV7-9,TRBD1,TGTGCCAGCAGCCCCCGGACAGGGAACACTGAAGCTTTCTTT,CASSPRTGNTEAFF
TRBJ2-3,.,TRBV7-2,.,TGTGCCAGCAGTCGACATCTACGCACAGATACGCAGTATTTT,CASSRHLRTDTQYF
TRBJ2-1,medium-sized,TRBV30,.,TGTGCCTTTTCCTCCAACTATGAGCAGTTCTTC,CAFSSNYEQFF
TRBJ2-1,.,TRBV11-2,.,TGTGCCAGCAGCCTAAACAGGGAACGAGGCGGTGAGCAGTTCTTC,CASSLNRERGGEQFF
TRBJ2-3,.,TRBV11-3,TRBD1,TGTGCCAGCAGCTTAAGTCACGGACAGGGAGCCACAGATACGCAGTATTTT,CASSLSHGQGATDTQYF
TRBJ2-3,.,TRBV27,TRBD2,TGTGCCAGCAGCCCCGGTGGGGGGGTCGGAGAGGATACGCAGTATTTT,CASSPGGGVGEDTQYF
TRBJ1-1,.,TRBV9,TRBD1,TGTGCCAGCAGCGAAACACAGGGGGCAAACACTGAAGCTTTCTTT,CASSETQGANTEAFF
TRBJ2-1,.,TRBV9,TRBD2,TGTGCCAGCAGCGCGAGCGGGAGGTACAATGAGCAGTTCTTC,CASSASGRYNEQFF
TRBJ1-2,.,TRBV7-2,TRBD1,TGTGCCAGCAGCGAACAGGGGGCGGTTCTGGGCTACACCTTC,CASSEQGAVLGYTF
TRBJ1-1,.,TRBV19,TRBD1,TGTGCCAGTAGTATAGGGGACAGACAAGATACTGAAGCTTTCTTT,CASSIGDRQDTEAFF
TRBJ2-3,.,TRBV18,TRBD2,TGTGCCAGCTCACCACGCTCGCTAGCGGGAGAAACAGATACGCAGTATTTT,CASSPRSLAGETDTQYF
TRBJ2-1,.,TRBV29-1,TRBD1,TGCAGCGGGGACAGGGAGTCCTACAATGAGCAGTTCTTC,CSGDRESYNEQFF
TRBJ2-6,.,TRBV25-1,.,TGTGCCAGCAGTGGGGACACCCGCTCTGGGGCCAACGTCCTGACTTTC,CASSGDTRSGANVLTF
TRBJ1-1,.,TRBV7-2,TRBD1,TGTGCCAGCAGACCCCAGGGGGGCGGGGTATCTGAAGCTTTCTTT,CASRPQGGGVSEAFF
TRBJ1-2,.,TRBV3-1/TRBV3-2,.,TGTGCCAGCAGTACCGGCAGGGGAGTCTCTGGCTACACCTTC,CASSTGRGVSGYTF
TRBJ2-7,once,TRBV1,.,TGCACCAGCAGCCAAGGGGGGCTAGCGGCCTACGAGCAGTACTTC,CTSSQGGLAAYEQYF
TRBJ2-1,.,TRBV15,TRBD1,TGTGCCACCAGCAGACCGGGACAGGGCGATGAGCAGTTCTTC,CATSRPGQGDEQFF
TRBJ1-2,.,TRBV29-1,TRBD1,TGCAGCGTCGCGACAGGGGGCGAAAGCTATGGCTACACCTTC,CSVATGGESYGYTF
TRBJ1-6,.,TRBV27,.,TGTGCCAGCAGTCAGGGCGCGCCCTATAATTCACCCCTCCACTTT,CASSQGAPYNSPLHF
TRBJ1-4,.,TRBV6-2/TRBV6-3,TRBD1,TGTGCCAGCAGTATTCGACAGGGAAGTGAAAAACTGTTTTTT,CASSIRQGSEKLFF
TRBJ2-1,.,TRBV24-1,TRBD2,TGTGCCACCAGTGATTCAACCGGGACTAGGTCCAATGAGCAGTTCTTC,CATSDSTGTRSNEQFF
TRBJ1-4,.,TRBV3-1/TRBV3-2,.,TGTGCCAGCAGCCAAGGTATTCAGACTAATGAAAAACTGTTTTTT,CASSQGIQTNEKLFF
TRBJ1-6,.,TRBV5-1,TRBD1,TGCGCCAGCAGCCAACGGACAGGGGACAATTCACCCCTCCACTTT,CASSQRTGDNSPLHF
TRBJ1-5,.,TRBV9,.,TGTGCCAGCAGCGTAGGTACGGTCAATCAGCCCCAGCATTTT,CASSVGTVNQPQHF
TRBJ2-5,.,TRBV7-2,TRBD2,TGTGCCAGCAGCTTCAATAGCGGGACTCAAAAGACCCAGTACTTC,CASSFNSGTQKTQYF
TRBJ2-7,once,TRBV14,TRBD1,TGTGCCAGCAGCCGCTCGACAGGGATCTACGAGCAGTACTTC,CASSRSTGIYEQYF
TRBJ2-1,few,TRBV5-4,TRBD1,TGTGCCAGCAGCTCAAGGACAGGGAGCTCCTACAATGAGCAGTTCTTC,CASSSRTGSSYNEQFF
TRBJ1-5,few,TRBV19,.,TGTGCCAGTAGTCAACAGGGTTTGAGCAATCAGCCCCAGCATTTT,CASSQQGLSNQPQHF
TRBJ2-7,.,TRBV5-1,TRBD2,TGCGCCAGCAGCCCCGGTGTAGCGGGGATTGTATTGGACGAGCAGTACTTC,CASSPGVAGIVLDEQYF
TRBJ2-1,.,TRBV11-1,TRBD1,TGTGCCAGCAGCTCCCCGGGACAGGGAGGTGAGCAGTTCTTC,CASSSPGQGGEQFF
TRBJ2-4,.,TRBV2,TRBD1,TGTGCCAGCAGCGGGGGACAGGGTGGACTGGCCATTCAGTACTTC,CASSGGQGGLAIQYF
TRBJ2-4,.,TRBV19,.,TGTGCCACCCAAGCGGGCGGCATTCAGTACTTC,CATQAGGIQYF
TRBJ1-1,.,TRBV28,TRBD1,TGTGCCAGCAGTTCGTCGGGACAGGGTGTTTGGAACACTGAAGCTTTCTTT,CASSSSGQGVWNTEAFF
TRBJ1-5,.,TRBV4-2,.,TGTGCCAGCAGCCAAGAGTCAGGGAGCAATCAGCCCCAGCATTTT,CASSQESGSNQPQHF
TRBJ2-2,.,TRBV5-1,.,TGCGCCACTCAAAGAGTTATGAACACCGGGGAGCTGTTTTTT,CATQRVMNTGELFF
TRBJ1-2,once,TRBV4-3,.,TGCGCCAGCAGCCAAGCGTCGGCTCAGGGCACGAACTATGGCTACACCTTC,CASSQASAQGTNYGYTF
TRBJ2-1,.,TRBV2,.,TGTGCCAGCACCCTACTGGCGGCCTCCTACAATGAGCAGTTCTTC,CASTLLAASYNEQFF
TRBJ2-1,.,TRBV5-1,TRBD1,TGCGCCAGCAGCCAGCTCCCGGGACAGGCTAACAATGAGCAGTTCTTC,CASSQLPGQANNEQFF
TRBJ2-2,.,TRBV5-5,.,TGTGCCAGCAGCTTACCGGGACAAAGGTCCGGGGAGCTGTTTTTT,CASSLPGQRSGELFF
TRBJ2-5,.,TRBV13,.,TGTGCCAGCAGCTCCAGGGTTCAAGAGACCCAGTACTTC,CASSSRVQETQYF
TRBJ1-4,.,TRBV29-1,.,TGCAGCGTTCAAAAGACAGGAGTAGGCGAAAAACTGTTTTTT,CSVQKTGVGEKLFF
TRBJ1-1,.,TRBV9,.,TGTGCCAGCAGCGTAGGTCAGCAGGGTGGGACTGAAGCTTTCTTT,CASSVGQQGGTEAFF
TRBJ2-7,.,TRBV6-1,.,TGTGCCAGCAGTGAACAGGGCCCTCTAGACGAGCAGTACTTC,CASSEQGPLDEQYF
TRBJ2-3,.,TRBV2,TRBD2,TGTGCCAGCAGTTCGTACCTGGGACTAGCGATTCCTACAGATACGCAGTATTTT,CASSSYLGLAIPTDTQYF
TRBJ1-2,.,TRBV28,.,TGTGCCAGCAGGAAGGGAGGGGAGAATGGCTACACCTTC,CASRKGGENGYTF
TRBJ1-1,.,TRBV7-2,.,TGTGCCAGCAGCTCGCAGGGGAACACTGAAGCTTTCTTT,CASSSQGNTEAFF
TRBJ2-2,.,TRBV5-3,TRBD1,TGTGCCAGAAGCCTCGGACAGGGGAGCGGCACCGGGGAGCTGTTTTTT,CARSLGQGSGTGELFF
TRBJ1-1,.,TRBV5-1,.,TGCGCCAGCAGCTACGACAGGTCGACCACTGAAGCTTTCTTT,CASSYDRSTTEAFF
TRBJ2-3,.,TRBV9,TRBD2,TGTGCCAGCAGCTTCGCTAGCGGGGGGGGGACAGATACGCAGTATTTT,CASSFASGGGTDTQYF
TRBJ2-1,once,TRBV5-1,TRBD2,TGCGCCAGCAGCTTAATAACGGGCGGGGGGGATGAGCAGTTCTTC,CASSLITGGGDEQFF
TRBJ2-4,.,TRBV5-1,TRBD1,TGCGCCAGCAGCTTGGCTAGGGCAGGGGGCGCGTCGAACATTCAGTACTTC,CASSLARAGGASNIQYF
TRBJ2-5,.,TRBV5-1,TRBD1,TGCGCCAGCAACCCCGACAGGGGAGAGACCCAGTACTTC,CASNPDRGETQYF
TRBJ2-1,.,TRBV18,TRBD2,TGTGCCAGCTCACCACCGAGCGGGGACAATGAGCAGTTCTTC,CASSPPSGDNEQFF
TRBJ2-1,.,TRBV4-3,TRBD2,TGCGCCAGCAGCCTACGACTAGCGGGGGCCCACAATGAGCAGTTCTTC,CASSLRLAGAHNEQFF
TRBJ2-3,once,TRBV5-1,TRBD1,TGCGCCAGCAGCCCCGGACAGGAACGCACAGATACGCAGTATTTT,CASSPGQERTDTQYF
TRBJ2-7,.,TRBV4-3,TRBD2,TGCGCCAGCAGCCCCAGGACTAGGGTTTTCGACGAGCAGTACTTC,CASSPRTRVFDEQYF
TRBJ2-4,.,TRBV6-1,TRBD2,TGTGCCAGCAGTGCCGGGACTAGGCTTTTCTCGAACATTCAGTACTTC,CASSAGTRLFSNIQYF
TRBJ2-3,.,TRBV5-8,.,TGTGCCAGCAGCTTGGGGGGGGGCACAGATACGCAGTATTTT,CASSLGGGTDTQYF
TRBJ2-1,.,TRBV2,.,TGTGCCAGCAGTGTTGGCTTTTACAATGAGCAGTTCTTC,CASSVGFYNEQFF
TRBJ1-1,.,TRBV9,.,TGTGCCAGCAGCGTAGGATTCTCGACATCTGGTGAAGCTTTCTTT,CASSVGFSTSGEAFF